This is a list of T cell receptor beta chains from one sample in a study of T-cell reconstitution after alpha-beta-depleted transplantation in children. From the PCR reads, TCRdb called clonotypes with MiXCR, one entry per CDR3 protein. The sample contains about 370,000 distinct CDR3 sequences, around 21% of which appear only once. The material sequenced was PBMCs from the stem cell graft donor, taken from the stem cell graft. The receptor source for this set is a human donor who donated a stem cell graft to a child with acute myeloid leukemia. Both conserved end residues are part of each CDR3. Fields, in order: J gene, V gene, D gene, clone size, CDR3 protein, CDR3 DNA. A D gene is named only where the DNA matches it firmly. Size is stated for part of the rows, as once, few or many counts, or as a class when the clone is expanded.

>TRBJ2-1|TRBV5-1|.|few
CASSLNPNEQFF
TGCGCCAGCAGCTTGAATCCCAATGAGCAGTTCTTC
>TRBJ2-1|TRBV9|.|.
CASSLGQAHSGKELYNEQFF
TGTGCCAGCAGCCTCGGACAGGCTCATAGCGGGAAGGAATTGTACAATGAGCAGTTCTTC
>TRBJ2-1|TRBV12-3/TRBV12-4|.|many
CASSSIYHSYNEQFF
TGTGCCAGCAGTTCTATATACCACTCCTACAATGAGCAGTTCTTC
>TRBJ2-2|TRBV12-3/TRBV12-4|.|.
CASSPVQAGTGELFF
TGTGCCAGCAGCCCGGTGCAGGCAGGCACCGGGGAGCTGTTTTTT
>TRBJ2-7|TRBV20-1|.|many
CSGRTGGHYEQYF
TGCAGTGGTAGAACCGGGGGCCACTACGAGCAGTACTTC
>TRBJ2-1|TRBV20-1|.|.
CSASRGRAYGEQFF
TGCAGTGCTAGTAGGGGGAGGGCCTATGGTGAGCAGTTCTTC
>TRBJ2-7|TRBV5-1|.|few
CASATGAGYEQYF
TGCGCCAGCGCGACGGGAGCTGGCTACGAGCAGTACTTC
>TRBJ2-7|TRBV20-1|TRBD2|many
CSATTTQGRAGGILTYEQYF
TGCAGTGCTACCACAACCCAGGGGAGAGCGGGAGGAATACTCACCTACGAGCAGTACTTC
>TRBJ2-5|TRBV7-2|TRBD2|many
CASSLSGNQETQYF
TGTGCCAGCAGCTTGAGCGGGAACCAAGAGACCCAGTACTTC
>TRBJ1-3|TRBV11-2|.|.
CASSLWRRNAGNTIYF
TGTGCCAGCAGCTTATGGCGGAGGAACGCTGGAAACACCATATATTTT
>TRBJ2-1|TRBV5-1|.|.
CASSLWDRVGNEQFF
TGCGCCAGCAGCTTGTGGGACCGAGTAGGCAATGAGCAGTTCTTC
>TRBJ1-5|TRBV6-2/TRBV6-3|TRBD1|.
CASNSHVGPGGLQPQHF
TGTGCCAGCAACTCCCATGTGGGTCCAGGGGGCTTGCAGCCCCAGCATTTT
>TRBJ2-1|TRBV7-8|TRBD2|many
CASSWGEGTYNEQFF
TGTGCCAGCAGCTGGGGGGAGGGGACCTACAATGAGCAGTTCTTC
>TRBJ1-2|TRBV12-5|.|.
CASGLRGGRQEGSRYGYTF
TGTGCTAGTGGACTTCGTGGAGGGCGACAGGAGGGATCCCGATATGGCTACACCTTC
>TRBJ2-1|TRBV2|.|.
CASSGWRDGSYNEQFF
TGTGCCAGCAGTGGGTGGAGGGACGGCTCCTACAATGAGCAGTTCTTC
>TRBJ2-7|TRBV6-2/TRBV6-3|.|few
CASTDYSYEQYF
TGTGCCAGCACGGACTATAGCTACGAGCAGTACTTC
>TRBJ2-7|TRBV7-2|.|.
CASSSWTTSYEQYF
TGTGCCAGCAGCTCCTGGACTACTTCCTACGAGCAGTACTTC
>TRBJ2-1|TRBV7-8|.|few
CASSFDHEQFF
TGTGCCAGCAGCTTCGATCATGAGCAGTTCTTC
>TRBJ1-1|TRBV29-1|TRBD1|.
CSVQGAGSTEAFF
TGCAGCGTTCAGGGGGCGGGGAGCACTGAAGCTTTCTTT
>TRBJ2-2|TRBV4-3|.|.
CASSQDMGETGELFF
TGCGCCAGCAGCCAAGATATGGGGGAAACCGGGGAGCTGTTTTTT
>TRBJ2-2|TRBV3-1|.|.
CASSQEDGGQLFF
TGTGCCAGCAGCCAAGAGGACGGAGGCCAGCTGTTTTTT
>TRBJ2-1|TRBV20-1|.|few
CSARGQIYSYNEQFF
TGCAGTGCTAGAGGGCAGATCTACTCCTACAATGAGCAGTTCTTC
>TRBJ1-1|TRBV11-2|.|.
CASTLPRGEAFF
TGTGCCAGCACCCTACCACGGGGTGAAGCTTTCTTT
>TRBJ2-7|TRBV5-1|.|.
CASSLICDGSYEQYF
TGCGCCAGCAGCTTGATATGTGACGGCTCCTACGAGCAGTACTTC
>TRBJ2-1|TRBV5-1|TRBD2|.
CASSLLTSAYNEQFF
TGCGCCAGCAGCTTGTTGACTAGCGCTTACAATGAGCAGTTCTTC
>TRBJ2-7|TRBV6-6|.|many
CASSYSKVYEQYF
TGTGCCAGCAGTTACTCTAAGGTCTACGAGCAGTACTTC
>TRBJ2-3|TRBV6-1|TRBD2|.
CASSELGTSGIADTQYF
TGTGCCAGCAGTGAACTGGGGACTAGCGGGATTGCAGATACGCAGTATTTT
>TRBJ2-5|TRBV7-2|.|.
CASSFRQQETQYF
TGTGCCAGCAGCTTTCGGCAGCAAGAGACCCAGTACTTC
>TRBJ2-7|TRBV12-3/TRBV12-4|TRBD1|.
CASSSTGVGEQYF
TGTGCCAGCAGTTCGACAGGGGTTGGGGAGCAGTACTTC
>TRBJ2-1|TRBV28|TRBD1|few
CASSSPGQGYNEQFF
TGTGCCAGCAGTTCTCCGGGACAGGGCTACAATGAGCAGTTCTTC
>TRBJ1-1|TRBV20-1|TRBD1|few
CSASLPQGTGEAFF
TGCAGTGCTAGCCTTCCACAGGGGACCGGTGAAGCTTTCTTT
>TRBJ1-3|TRBV3-1|.|.
CASSQELVSGNTIYF
TGTGCCAGCAGCCAAGAGCTGGTCTCTGGAAACACCATATATTTT
>TRBJ1-2|TRBV12-3/TRBV12-4|.|.
CASSLGGIRQGYTF
TGTGCCAGCAGTTTAGGGGGGATCCGGCAGGGCTACACCTTC
>TRBJ2-1|TRBV5-1|.|.
CASSLFIENNEQFF
TGCGCCAGCAGCTTGTTTATCGAAAACAATGAGCAGTTCTTC
>TRBJ2-5|TRBV4-3|.|few
CASSQDIRETQYF
TGCGCCAGCAGCCAAGATATCCGGGAGACCCAGTACTTC
>TRBJ2-1|TRBV27|TRBD2|.
CASSLSPGLAGVGVEQFF
TGTGCCAGCAGTTTATCGCCGGGACTAGCGGGAGTGGGAGTTGAGCAGTTCTTC
>TRBJ1-3|TRBV12-5|.|many
CASGSLAGNTIYF
TGTGCTAGTGGTTCGCTAGCTGGAAACACCATATATTTT
>TRBJ1-2|TRBV6-1|TRBD1|many
CASSVPQAGGGYTF
TGTGCCAGCAGCGTTCCCCAGGCAGGGGGTGGCTACACCTTC